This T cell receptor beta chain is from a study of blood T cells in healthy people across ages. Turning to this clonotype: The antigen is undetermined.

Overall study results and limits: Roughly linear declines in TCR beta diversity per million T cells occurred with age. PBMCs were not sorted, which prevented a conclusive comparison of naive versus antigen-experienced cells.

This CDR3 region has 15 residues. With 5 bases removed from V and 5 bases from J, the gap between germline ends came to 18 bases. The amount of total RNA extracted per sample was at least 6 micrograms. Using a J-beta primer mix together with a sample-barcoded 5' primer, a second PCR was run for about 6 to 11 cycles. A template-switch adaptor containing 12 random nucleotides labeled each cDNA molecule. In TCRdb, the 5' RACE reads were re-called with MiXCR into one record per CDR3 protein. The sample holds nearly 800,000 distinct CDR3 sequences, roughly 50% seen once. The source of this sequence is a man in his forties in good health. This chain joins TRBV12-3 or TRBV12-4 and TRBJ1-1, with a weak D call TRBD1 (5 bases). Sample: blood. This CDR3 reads CASSPNHPGWTEAFF. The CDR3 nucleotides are TGTGCCAGCAGTCCCAACCACCCAGGGTGGACTGAAGCTTTCTTT.